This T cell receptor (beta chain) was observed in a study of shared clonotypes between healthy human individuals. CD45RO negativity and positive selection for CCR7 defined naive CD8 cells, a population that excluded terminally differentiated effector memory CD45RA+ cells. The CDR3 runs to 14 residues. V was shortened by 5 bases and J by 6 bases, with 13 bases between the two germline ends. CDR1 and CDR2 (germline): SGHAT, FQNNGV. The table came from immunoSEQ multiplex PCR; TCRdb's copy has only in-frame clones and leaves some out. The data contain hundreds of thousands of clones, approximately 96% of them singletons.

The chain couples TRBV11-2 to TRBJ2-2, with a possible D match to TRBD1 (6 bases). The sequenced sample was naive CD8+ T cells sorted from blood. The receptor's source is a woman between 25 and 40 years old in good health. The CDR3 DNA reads TGTGCCAGCAGCCCCGGGACACGTTCCGGGGAGCTGTTTTTT. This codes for CASSPGTRSGELFF.